Below are 27 T cell receptor beta chains sequenced from a single sample in a study of T-cell reconstitution after alpha-beta-depleted transplantation in children. Molecular barcoding with unique molecular identifiers was used for the TCRbeta library. TCRdb re-called the PCR reads through MiXCR, storing one row per CDR3 protein. The repertoire consists of some 200,000 distinct CDR3 sequences, with 6% to 7% occurring once and the leading ten covering 3% to 3.5%. The sequencing used PBMCs from the stem cell graft donor, collected from the stem cell graft. Receptors were obtained from a human donor who donated a stem cell graft to a child with Wiskott-Aldrich syndrome.

In this sample, this clonotype turned up many times. The rearrangement joins TRBV20-1 to TRBJ1-1; unclear D gene. Germline V CDR1 and CDR2: DFQATT, SNEGSKA (reference sequence). This CDR3 has 14 residues. V shed 2 bases and J shed 3 bases, with 13 bases lying between them. The CDR3 DNA sequence: TGCAGTGCTAGAATCCTCTTGTTGGACACTGAAGCTTTCTTT. As protein: CSARILLLDTEAFF.

This clonotype was recorded many times. This chain uses TRBV20-1 with TRBJ1-2; no firm D call. The V end was cut by 0 bases, the J end by 9 bases, with 17 bases between. This CDR3 spans 14 amino acids. Germline values: CDR1 DFQATT, CDR2 SNEGSKA (reference sequence). CDR3 amino acids: CSARDGTKRERYTF. The CDR3 DNA is TGCAGTGCTAGAGATGGAACTAAAAGGGAGCGCTACACCTTC.

This clonotype was seen only a few times. The chain carries TRBV30 and TRBJ1-5; 9 bases line up with TRBD1. Germline V lookup: CDR1 GTSNPN, CDR2 SVGIG (reference sequence). V shed 5 bases, J shed 6 bases, and the junction held 5 bases outside the gene matches. The CDR3 is 13 amino acids. CDR3 bases: TGTGCCTGGGGGACAGGGAATGGTCAGCCCCAGCATTTT. Translation gives CAWGTGNGQPQHF.

This clonotype was observed at least ten times. V gene TRBV12-3 or TRBV12-4 combines with J gene TRBJ1-1; D perhaps matches TRBD1 (6 bases). The CDR3 sequence is 15 residues long. V lost 7 bases to trimming and J lost 4 bases, with 19 bases between them. The CDR3 DNA sequence: TGTGCCAGCACTTCTGTTGGGGGGGCGAGCACTGAAGCTTTCTTT. Translating gives CASTSVGGASTEAFF.

This clonotype came up a few times. This rearrangement joins TRBV6-2 or TRBV6-3 to TRBJ2-7; D is possibly TRBD2 (6 bases). With 2 bases removed from V and 3 bases from J, the gap between germline ends came to 8 bases. CDR1 and CDR2 from the germline V gene are MNHEY and SVGEGT. The CDR3 extends over 13 amino acids. The CDR3 nucleotides read TGTGCCAGCAGTTACCGCGGGAACTACGAGCAGTACTTC. Translation gives CASSYRGNYEQYF.

This clonotype was seen at least ten times. The rearrangement joins TRBV7-8 to TRBJ2-1, with TRBD1 matching 10 bases. This CDR3 has 19 residues. The J segment lost 7 bases and the V segment lost 5 bases, leaving 20 bases of the junction unmatched. Germline V CDR1 and CDR2: SGHVS, FQNEAQ. CDR3 protein: CASSPGRGQGFLSRNEQFF. The DNA for the CDR3 is TGTGCCAGCAGCCCCGGTCGGGGACAGGGGTTTCTATCGCGGAATGAGCAGTTCTTC. The full variable domain, its missing parts supplied by reference TRBV7-8 and TRBJ2-1, is GAGVSQSPRYKVAKRGQDVALRCDPISGHVSLFWYQQALGQGPEFLTYFQNEAQLDKSGLPSDRFFAERPEGSVSTLKIQRTQQEDSAVYLCASSPGRGQGFLSRNEQFFGPGTRLTVL.

This clonotype was observed many times. This chain connects TRBV7-6 to TRBJ1-3; no clear D gene. This CDR3 region has 16 residues. CDR1 is SGHVS and CDR2 is FNYEAQ in the germline V gene. Trimming removed 5 bases at V and 0 bases at J, with 14 bases between. This CDR3 is CASSLPKEGSGNTIYF. CDR3 nucleotides: TGTGCCAGCAGCCTCCCTAAGGAGGGCTCTGGAAACACCATATATTTT.

This clonotype was picked up many times. V gene TRBV6-5 combines with J gene TRBJ1-1; D is unresolved. The germline V gene encodes CDR1 MNHEY and CDR2 SVGAGI. V lost 0 bases to trimming and J lost 5 bases, with 7 bases between them. The CDR3 is 13 residues long. CDR3 nucleotides: TGTGCCAGCAGTTACTCTCGAGGGACTGAAGCTTTCTTT. Residues: CASSYSRGTEAFF.

This clonotype was seen repeatedly, ten times or more. The chain joins TRBV4-3 to TRBJ2-4, with TRBD2 matching 14 bases. The V segment lost 1 base and the J segment 1 base; nucleotides outside the gene matches: 9. Germline V CDR1 and CDR2: LGHNA, YSLEER. This CDR3 spans 20 amino acids. CDR3 sequence (DNA): TGCGCCAGCAGCCAAGGACTGGGACTAGCGGGAGAGGTGGCCAAAAACATTCAGTACTTC. Amino acids: CASSQGLGLAGEVAKNIQYF.

This clonotype was observed at least ten times. The V and J genes are TRBV29-1 and TRBJ1-1; no clear D gene. Germline CDR1 reads SQVTM; CDR2 reads ANQGSEA. Trimming stripped 2 bases from V and 0 bases from J, with 7 bases between. This CDR3 has 13 residues. In DNA, the CDR3 is TGCAGCGTTGAAAAAGGGTTGAACACTGAAGCTTTCTTT. Translating gives CSVEKGLNTEAFF.

This clonotype has ten or more counts. The J gene is TRBJ2-1, the V gene TRBV5-1, with 9 bases matching TRBD1. Trimming took 3 bases from V and 8 from J; bases not matched to a gene: 6. CDR3 length: 14 residues. Germline CDR1 and CDR2: SGHRS and YFSETQ. The DNA of the CDR3 is TGCGCCAGCAGCTCTAGACAGGGGGGGTATGAGCAGTTCTTC. Translation: CASSSRQGGYEQFF.

Many counts were recorded for this clonotype. The chain links TRBV11-2 to TRBJ2-5, with a tentative D call TRBD2 (5 bases). V was cut by 5 bases and J by 4 bases, with 8 bases left in between. The germline gives CDR1 SGHAT, CDR2 FQNNGV. This CDR3 comprises 12 residues. CDR3 residues: CASSVRGETQYF. In DNA form, the CDR3 reads TGTGCCAGCAGCGTACGGGGAGAGACCCAGTACTTC.

In its sample, this clonotype was seen many times. The chain uses TRBV30 and TRBJ2-3; D is undetermined. The CDR3 extends over 13 amino acids. V was shortened by 1 base and J by 0 bases, with 5 bases between the two germline ends. The germline gives CDR1 GTSNPN, CDR2 SVGIG (reference sequence). DNA of the CDR3: TGTGCCTGGAGTGCCAGTAGCACAGATACGCAGTATTTT. Translated, it gives CAWSASSTDTQYF.

This clonotype was seen repeatedly, ten times or more. CDR3: CASSHRTGDTYEQYF. Written as DNA, the CDR3 is TGTGCCAGCAGCCATCGGACAGGCGATACCTACGAGCAGTACTTC. The rearrangement joins TRBV13 to TRBJ2-7; the match to TRBD1 covers 7 bases. The CDR3 consists of 15 residues. The V segment lost 5 bases and the J segment 2 bases; nucleotides outside the gene matches: 9. Germline loops: CDR1 PRHDT, CDR2 FYEKMQ (reference sequence).

This clonotype was seen at least ten times. The gene calls are TRBV5-1 and TRBJ1-3, with unresolved D. CDR1 is SGHRS, CDR2 YFSETQ, per germline. There are 15 residues in the CDR3. Trimming stripped 0 bases from V and 0 bases from J, with 7 bases between. The CDR3, as DNA: TGCGCCAGCAGCTTGGCGGGCTCCTCTGGAAACACCATATATTTT. It yields the protein CASSLAGSSGNTIYF.

This clonotype was seen a few times. The chain couples TRBV5-1 to TRBJ1-1, with D perhaps matching TRBD1 (5 bases). Trimming removed 2 bases at V and 6 bases at J, with 11 bases between. The CDR3 consists of 13 residues. Germline assignment: CDR1 SGHRS and CDR2 YFSETQ. The CDR3 loop is CASSFDSGAEAFF. For the CDR3, the DNA is TGCGCCAGCAGCTTCGACAGTGGGGCTGAAGCTTTCTTT.

The chain uses TRBV28 and TRBJ2-7, with a weak D call TRBD1 (6 bases). The CDR3 consists of 16 residues. Trimming removed 7 bases from V and 7 bases from J, with 26 bases in between. Per germline, CDR1 MDHEN and CDR2 SYDVKM. CDR3 sequence: CASIPRGGGLSREQYF. The CDR3 nucleotides are TGTGCCAGCATCCCGAGGGGTGGGGGCCTATCGAGGGAGCAGTACTTC.

At least ten counts were recorded for this clonotype. The V call is TRBV20-1, the J call TRBJ1-2; D is perhaps TRBD1 (5 bases). Trimming stripped 0 bases from V and 4 bases from J, with 18 bases between. This CDR3 region has 16 residues. Germline-derived CDR1 and CDR2 are DFQATT and SNEGSKA (reference sequence). The CDR3 is CSARDLGTELSYGYTF. The DNA of the CDR3 is TGCAGTGCTAGAGATTTGGGGACCGAGCTTTCCTATGGCTACACCTTC.

Worth noting for this clonotype: One end of the junction fails to match germline, which may point to a read error. The V call is TRBV5-1, the J call TRBJ2-1; D remains unclear. From germline, CDR1 is SGHRS and CDR2 YFSETQ. The CDR3 length is 13 residues. CDR3 amino acids: CDSSLESYNEQFF. The CDR3, as DNA: TGCGACAGCAGCTTAGAAAGTTACAATGAGCAGTTCTTC.

There are many counts of this clonotype. V gene TRBV5-1 combines with J gene TRBJ2-7; D gene unclear. The V gene's germline CDR1 is SGHRS and CDR2 YFSETQ. The CDR3 has 13 amino acids. Trimming removed 0 bases from V and 4 bases from J, with 8 bases in between. The CDR3 DNA reads as TGCGCCAGCAGCTTGGAGGGTCGGTACGAGCAGTACTTC. Its protein is CASSLEGRYEQYF.

This clonotype has a count of ten or more. This chain joins TRBV11-2 and TRBJ2-1; TRBD1 agrees at 12 bases. This CDR3 is built from 18 residues. V lost 2 bases to trimming and J lost 9 bases; unmatched junction nucleotides: 14. The germline gives CDR1 SGHAT, CDR2 FQNNGV. In nucleotides, the CDR3 is TGTGCCAGCAGCTTACTAAGCGGGGGACAGGGGGCAACTGGTGAGCAGTTCTTC. This gives the protein CASSLLSGGQGATGEQFF.

At least ten counts were recorded for this clonotype. The chain is built from TRBV24-1 and TRBJ1-5, with a weak D call TRBD1 (6 bases). The CDR3 loop spans 14 amino acids. With 6 bases removed from V and 3 bases from J, the gap between germline ends came to 11 bases. Germline V gene sequence: CDR1 KGHDR, CDR2 SFDVKD. The CDR3 DNA follows: TGTGCCACCAGTCAGACAGGTAACAATCAGCCCCAGCATTTT. Protein product: CATSQTGNNQPQHF.

In its sample, this clonotype was seen many times. This chain uses TRBV24-1 with TRBJ2-5; D gene ambiguous. Looked up from germline, CDR1 is KGHDR and CDR2 is SFDVKD. V was clipped by 9 bases and J by 0 bases, with 13 bases between them. The CDR3 covers 14 residues. The CDR3, as DNA: TGTGCCACCCTTCAATCTCGGTACCAAGAGACCCAGTACTTC. It translates to CATLQSRYQETQYF.

This clonotype was seen at least ten times. The rearrangement links TRBV12-3 or TRBV12-4 to TRBJ1-3; D might be TRBD1 (5 bases). The CDR3 loop spans 15 amino acids. Trimming removed 2 bases from V and 0 bases from J, with 8 bases in between. The CDR3 here is CASSLQGISGNTIYF. The CDR3, as DNA: TGTGCCAGCAGTTTACAGGGAATCTCTGGAAACACCATATATTTT.

This clonotype was found a few times. The chain uses TRBV18 and TRBJ2-7; 8 nucleotides match TRBD1. The CDR3 length is 15 residues. J lost 5 bases, V lost 3 bases, and 9 bases had no gene match. Per germline, CDR1 KGHSH and CDR2 LQKENI. CDR3: CASSPTGTGIDEQYF. CDR3 nucleotides: TGTGCCAGCTCACCGACCGGGACAGGAATTGACGAGCAGTACTTC.

In this sample, this clonotype turned up many times. The V gene is TRBV20-1, the J gene TRBJ2-1; 11 bases are shared with TRBD2. The CDR3 is 15 residues long. The V segment lost 6 bases and the J segment 12 bases; nucleotides outside the gene matches: 16. CDR1 DFQATT and CDR2 SNEGSKA come from the germline V gene (reference sequence). DNA for the CDR3: TGCAGTGCCCAAAAGGTGGGACTAGCGGTCCTGGGGCAGTTCTTC. This translates into CSAQKVGLAVLGQFF.

This clonotype was observed at least ten times. The gene calls are TRBV10-2 and TRBJ2-7, with D perhaps matching TRBD1 (5 bases). V gave up 5 bases and J gave up 3 bases, with 11 bases separating them. From germline, CDR1 is WSHSY and CDR2 SAAADI. The CDR3 consists of 13 residues. The CDR3 DNA is TGCGCCAGCAGTACAGGCAATCTCTACGAGCAGTACTTC. It translates to CASSTGNLYEQYF.